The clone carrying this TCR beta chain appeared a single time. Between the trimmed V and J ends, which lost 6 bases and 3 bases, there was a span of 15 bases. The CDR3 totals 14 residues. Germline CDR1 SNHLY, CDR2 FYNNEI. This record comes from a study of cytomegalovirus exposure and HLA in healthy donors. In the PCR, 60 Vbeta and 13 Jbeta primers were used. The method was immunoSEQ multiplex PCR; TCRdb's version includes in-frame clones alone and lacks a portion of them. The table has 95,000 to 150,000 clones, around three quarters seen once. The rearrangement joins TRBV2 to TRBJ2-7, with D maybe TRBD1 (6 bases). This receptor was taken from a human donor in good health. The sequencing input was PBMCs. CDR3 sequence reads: CASRISGDRYEQYF. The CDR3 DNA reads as TGTGCCAGCAGGATATCAGGGGACCGCTACGAGCAGTACTTC.